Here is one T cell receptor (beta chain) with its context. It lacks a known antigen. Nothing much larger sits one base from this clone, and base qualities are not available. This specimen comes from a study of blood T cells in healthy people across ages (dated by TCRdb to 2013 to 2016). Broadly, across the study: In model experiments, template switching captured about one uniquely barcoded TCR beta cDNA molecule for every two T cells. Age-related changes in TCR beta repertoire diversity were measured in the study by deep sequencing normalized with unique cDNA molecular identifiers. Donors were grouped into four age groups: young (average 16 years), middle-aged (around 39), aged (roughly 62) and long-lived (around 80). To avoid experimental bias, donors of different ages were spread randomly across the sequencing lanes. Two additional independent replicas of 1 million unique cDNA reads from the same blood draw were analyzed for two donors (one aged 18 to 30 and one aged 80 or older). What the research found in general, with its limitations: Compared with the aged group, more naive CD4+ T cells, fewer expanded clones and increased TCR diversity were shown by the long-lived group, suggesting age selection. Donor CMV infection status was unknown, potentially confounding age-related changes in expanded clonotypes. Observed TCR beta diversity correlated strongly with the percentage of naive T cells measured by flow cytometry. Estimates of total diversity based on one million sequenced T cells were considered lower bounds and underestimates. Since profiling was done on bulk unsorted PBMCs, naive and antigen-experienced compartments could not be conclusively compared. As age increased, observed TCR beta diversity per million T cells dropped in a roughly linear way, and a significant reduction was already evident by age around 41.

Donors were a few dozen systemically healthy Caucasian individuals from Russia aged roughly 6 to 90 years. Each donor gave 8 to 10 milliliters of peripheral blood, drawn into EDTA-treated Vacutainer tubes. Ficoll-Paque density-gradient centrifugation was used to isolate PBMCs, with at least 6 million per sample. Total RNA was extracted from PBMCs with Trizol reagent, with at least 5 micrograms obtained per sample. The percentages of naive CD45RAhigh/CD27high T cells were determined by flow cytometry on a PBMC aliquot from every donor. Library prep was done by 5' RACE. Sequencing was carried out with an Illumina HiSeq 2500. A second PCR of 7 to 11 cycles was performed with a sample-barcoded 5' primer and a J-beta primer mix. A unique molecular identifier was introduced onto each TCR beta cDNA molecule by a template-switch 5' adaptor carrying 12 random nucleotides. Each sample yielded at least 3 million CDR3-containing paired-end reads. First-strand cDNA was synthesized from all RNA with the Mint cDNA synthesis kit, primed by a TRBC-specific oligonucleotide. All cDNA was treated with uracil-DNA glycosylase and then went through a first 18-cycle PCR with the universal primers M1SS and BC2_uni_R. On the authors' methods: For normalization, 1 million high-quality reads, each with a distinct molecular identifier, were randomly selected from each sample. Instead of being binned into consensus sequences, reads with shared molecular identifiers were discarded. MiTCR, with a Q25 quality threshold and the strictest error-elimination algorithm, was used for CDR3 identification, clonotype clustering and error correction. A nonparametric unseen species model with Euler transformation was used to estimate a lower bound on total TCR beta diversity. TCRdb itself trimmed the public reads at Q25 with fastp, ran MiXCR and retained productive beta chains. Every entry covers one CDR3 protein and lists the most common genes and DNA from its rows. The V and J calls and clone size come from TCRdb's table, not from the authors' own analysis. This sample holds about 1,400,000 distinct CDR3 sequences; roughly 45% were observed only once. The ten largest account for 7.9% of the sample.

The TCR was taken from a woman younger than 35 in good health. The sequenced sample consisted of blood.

CDR3 protein: CASSAYLEEETQYF. The DNA sequence follows: TGTGCCAGCAGCGCATACTTAGAGGAAGAGACCCAGTACTTC. The rearrangement combines TRBV7-8 with TRBJ2-5, with no confident D gene call. At the junction V is shortened by 5 bases and J by 3 bases, with 13 bases in between. The CDR3 numbers 14 residues from cysteine through phenylalanine. Just CDR3 DNA is preserved here, 42 bases in frame from base 1. Taken from the germline V gene, the CDR1 and CDR2 loops are SGHVS and FQNEAQ.